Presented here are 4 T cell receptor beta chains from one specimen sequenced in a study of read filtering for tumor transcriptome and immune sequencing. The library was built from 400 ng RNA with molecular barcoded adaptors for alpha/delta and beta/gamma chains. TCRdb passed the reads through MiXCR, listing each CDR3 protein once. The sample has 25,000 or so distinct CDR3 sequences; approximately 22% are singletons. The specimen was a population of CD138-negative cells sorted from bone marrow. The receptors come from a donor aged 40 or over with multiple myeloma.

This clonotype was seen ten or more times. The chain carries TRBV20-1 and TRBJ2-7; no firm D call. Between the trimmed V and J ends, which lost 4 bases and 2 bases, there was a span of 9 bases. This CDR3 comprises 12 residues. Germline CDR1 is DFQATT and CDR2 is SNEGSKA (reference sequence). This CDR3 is CSATRTTYEQYF. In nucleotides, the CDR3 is TGCAGTGCTACCAGGACGACCTACGAGCAGTACTTC.

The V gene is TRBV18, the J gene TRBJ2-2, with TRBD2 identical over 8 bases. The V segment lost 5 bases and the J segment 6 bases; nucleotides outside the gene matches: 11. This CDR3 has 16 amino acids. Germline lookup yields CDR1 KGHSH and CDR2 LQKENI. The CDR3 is CASSDSGSPPPGELFF. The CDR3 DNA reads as TGTGCCAGCTCAGACAGCGGGAGTCCCCCCCCCGGGGAGCTGTTTTTT.

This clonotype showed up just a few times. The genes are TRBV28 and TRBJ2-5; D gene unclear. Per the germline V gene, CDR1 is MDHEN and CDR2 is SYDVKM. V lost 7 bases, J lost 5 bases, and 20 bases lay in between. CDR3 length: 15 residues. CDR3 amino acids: CASTEHSGGRETQYF. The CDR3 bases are TGTGCCAGCACCGAACACTCCGGTGGGCGGGAGACCCAGTACTTC.

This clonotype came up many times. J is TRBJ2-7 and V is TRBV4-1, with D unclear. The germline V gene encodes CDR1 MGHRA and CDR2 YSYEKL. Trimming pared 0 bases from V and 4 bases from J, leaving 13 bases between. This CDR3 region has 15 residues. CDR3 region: CASSQEPRRLYEQYF. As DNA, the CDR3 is TGCGCCAGCAGCCAAGAGCCGCGAAGACTTTACGAGCAGTACTTC.